A few counts support the clone carrying this T cell receptor beta chain. Its specificity is unknown. The entry originates in a study of identical twins. TCRdb re-analysed the 5' RACE reads in MiXCR, keeping a single row per CDR3 protein. The sample lists around 240,000 distinct CDR3 sequences, roughly a tenth occurring once. Regarding the study as a whole: Surplus twin overlap in beta out-of-frame sequences was less pronounced.

The origin of this receptor is a man over 45 in good health. Sequenced sample: memory T cells sorted from blood.

The CDR3 here is CASSRDRGGEQYF. For the CDR3, the DNA is TGTGCCAGCAGCCGAGACAGGGGGGGCGAGCAGTACTTC. This chain links TRBV4-2 with TRBJ2-7; TRBD1 matches at 9 bases. The V segment lost 4 bases and the J segment 6 bases; nucleotides outside the gene matches: 4. This CDR3 region has 13 residues. Germline V CDR1 and CDR2: LGHNA, YNFKEQ.